Sequencing of this T cell receptor beta chain was carried out in a study of T cells in Graves' hyperthyroidism and ophthalmopathy. Using RNA transcripts as the source, TCR beta CDR3 regions were amplified. Primed by the HTBI set, a first-round RT-PCR was run on the TCR CDR3. Via MiXCR, TCRdb re-called the multiplex PCR reads, giving one row per CDR3 protein. The repertoire holds under 450,000 distinct CDR3 sequences, around 14% seen once, with 11% to 15% in the top ten. Fresh peripheral blood, roughly 9.8 ml of it, supplied the PBMCs. Findings of the study overall: Stable hyperthyroidism and ophthalmopathy were separated using 13 V-J signatures.

Trimming removed 2 bases from V and 4 bases from J; junction bases left unmatched: 2. Germline loops: CDR1 MNHEY, CDR2 SVGEGT. The length of the CDR3 is 15 residues. This clonotype was seen at least ten times. Its antigen remains unknown. This receptor was obtained from a woman aged 18-30 years with Graves' hyperthyroidism. Material for sequencing was blood. This rearrangement joins TRBV6-2 or TRBV6-3 to TRBJ2-7, with 13 bases identical to TRBD2. Written as DNA, the CDR3 is TGTGCCAGCAGTTACGGGGGACTAGCGGGATACGAGCAGTACTTC. The encoded protein is CASSYGGLAGYEQYF.